The next 16 T cell receptor beta chains were all read from a single sample in a study of blood T cells in healthy people across ages. The second PCR ran about 6 to 11 cycles with a sample-barcoded 5' primer and J-beta primers. TCRdb re-called the 5' RACE reads with MiXCR, one entry per CDR3 protein. This table has some 900,000 distinct CDR3 sequences, under 30% appearing once. Sequenced material: blood. These receptors all come from a woman at least 80 years old in good health.

About this clonotype itself: One junction end does not reproduce the germline sequence, and a read error may be involved. CDR3 bases: TGTGCCACCTCAGGGCCAGGGGTCGCTGGCAACACCTTC. The encoded protein is CATSGPGVAGNTF. The chain carries TRBV28 and TRBJ1-2; maybe TRBD1 (6 bases). The CDR3 length is 13 residues. CDR1 is MDHEN, CDR2 SYDVKM, per germline.

This clonotype was observed a handful of times. The genes are TRBV5-1 and TRBJ2-1, with 8 bases aligning to TRBD2. V dropped 0 bases and J dropped 8; count of bases not matched to a gene: 4. In germline, CDR1 is SGHRS, CDR2 YFSETQ. There are 14 residues in the CDR3. CDR3 sequence reads: CASSLAAGGHEQFF. DNA of the CDR3: TGCGCCAGCAGCTTGGCCGCGGGGGGCCATGAGCAGTTCTTC.

This clonotype was seen many times. This chain connects TRBV24-1 to TRBJ2-1; 12 bases agree with TRBD2. There are 17 residues in the CDR3. CDR1 and CDR2 from the germline V gene are KGHDR and SFDVKD. V dropped 6 bases and J dropped 4; count of bases not matched to a gene: 9. The DNA for the CDR3 is TGTGCCACCAGTCCAGAGGTAGGGACTAGCGGGTACAATGAGCAGTTCTTC. Protein sequence: CATSPEVGTSGYNEQFF.

This clonotype was seen at least ten times. The CDR3 DNA reads TGCAGTGCTAGAGATCGACAGGCAGTTTCTGAGCAGTTCTTC. Protein product: CSARDRQAVSEQFF. This chain connects TRBV20-1 to TRBJ2-1, with D possibly being TRBD1 (6 bases). Trimming took 0 bases from V and 9 from J, leaving 15 bases between them. This CDR3 has 14 residues. Germline-derived CDR1 and CDR2 are DFQATT and SNEGSKA (reference sequence).

The chain links TRBV27 to TRBJ1-4; 8 nucleotides line up with TRBD1. CDR3 length equals 16 residues. V gave up 9 bases and J gave up 3 bases; unmatched junction bases: 12. The V gene's germline CDR1 is MNHEY and CDR2 SMNVEV (reference sequence). CDR3 protein: CASRQGANLANEKLFF. CDR3 sequence (DNA): TGTGCCAGTCGGCAGGGGGCGAATTTAGCTAATGAAAAACTGTTTTTT.

The sample holds many counts of this clonotype. The rearrangement links TRBV7-9 to TRBJ1-6; maybe TRBD1 (5 bases). CDR3 length: 14 amino acids. Trimming removed 5 bases at V and 8 bases at J, with 13 bases between. Germline V gene data show CDR1 as SEHNR and CDR2 as FQNEAQ (reference sequence). The CDR3 DNA reads TGTGCCAGCAGCCGAGCGGGAGGGGATTCACCCCTCCACTTT. Its translation: CASSRAGGDSPLHF.

A note on this clonotype: One junction end does not reproduce the germline sequence, and a read error may be involved. The V and J genes are TRBV6-1 and TRBJ1-3; D unresolved. The CDR3 spans 15 residues. Per germline, CDR1 MNHNS and CDR2 SASEGT. In DNA form, the CDR3 reads TGTGCCAGCAGTGAATGGGCAGAATCTGAAAACACCATATATTTT. As protein: CASSEWAESENTIYF.

This clonotype was found a few times. A much larger clone differs by one base, so this may be a read error. The V and J genes are TRBV7-9 and TRBJ2-7; 8 bases match TRBD2. This CDR3 has 15 residues. Germline V gene lookup returns CDR1 SEHNR and CDR2 FQNEAQ (reference sequence). The trim removed 5 bases at V and 7 bases at J, leaving 13 bases unmatched. Here the CDR3 DNA reads TGTGCCAGCAGCCCGAAAACGGGACTAGAGAATGAGCAGTACTTC. Translated: CASSPKTGLENEQYF.

This clonotype has ten or more counts. The J gene is TRBJ2-7, the V gene TRBV2, with TRBD1 as a possible D gene (6 bases). The CDR3 is 13 residues long. Germline V gives CDR1 SNHLY, CDR2 FYNNEI. The germline V and J ends were trimmed by 7 bases and 3 bases, with 13 bases remaining between them. CDR3 residues: CASKEQGHYEQYF. The CDR3 region has the DNA TGTGCCAGCAAGGAGCAGGGGCACTACGAGCAGTACTTC.

Many counts were recorded for this clonotype. This chain uses TRBV6-5 with TRBJ2-1; 9 bases are shared with TRBD1. Germline loops: CDR1 MNHEY, CDR2 SVGAGI. The CDR3 covers 16 residues. V lost 5 bases and J lost 7; bases outside the gene matches: 12. Written as DNA, the CDR3 is TGTGCCAGCAGTCCGCCGGGACAGGGAAGAAGAAATGAGCAGTTCTTC. It is translated as CASSPPGQGRRNEQFF.

In its sample, this clonotype was seen many times. The chain links TRBV12-3 or TRBV12-4 to TRBJ2-5; 13 bases are a match to TRBD2. This CDR3 region has 17 residues. J lost 2 bases, V lost 6 bases, and 9 bases had no gene match. CDR3 residues: CASSLRLAGGLQETQYF. CDR3 DNA: TGTGCCAGCAGCCTCAGACTAGCGGGGGGCCTGCAAGAGACCCAGTACTTC.

The chain combines TRBV28 with TRBJ1-2; no firm D call. Deletions cut 7 bases from V and 5 bases from J, with 11 bases between. Germline V gives CDR1 MDHEN, CDR2 SYDVKM. The CDR3 runs 12 residues. The CDR3 protein is CASTESGYGYTF. CDR3 in DNA: TGTGCCAGCACGGAGTCGGGGTATGGCTACACCTTC.

This rearrangement joins TRBV14 to TRBJ1-4, with D unresolved. V lost 1 base and J 7 bases, leaving 13 bases between the germline ends. This CDR3 is built from 15 residues. The V gene's germline CDR1 is SGHDN and CDR2 FVKESK. CDR3 sequence: CASSQGGAGSEKLFF. For the CDR3, the DNA is TGTGCCAGCAGCCAAGGGGGAGCGGGGAGTGAAAAACTGTTTTTT.

This clonotype was seen only a few times. The chain employs TRBV6-2 or TRBV6-3 and TRBJ2-2; D might be TRBD2 (5 bases). There are 17 residues in the CDR3. Germline loops: CDR1 MNHEY, CDR2 SVGEGT. Trimming took 0 bases from V and 6 from J, leaving 17 bases between them. This chain's CDR3 is CASSYSPSTLRAGELFF. CDR3 sequence (DNA): TGTGCCAGCAGTTACTCGCCTAGCACCCTGAGGGCCGGGGAGCTGTTTTTT.

This clonotype was found once. V usage is TRBV6-2 or TRBV6-3 and J usage is TRBJ2-4; 13 positions match TRBD2. The J call may be wrong; the DNA end is better matched by TRBJ2-7. The CDR3 totals 19 residues. CDR1 and CDR2 (germline): MNHEY, SVGEGT. The CDR3 nucleotides read TGTGCCAGCAGTCACTATGGACTAGCGGGGGTTACGAGCTTCTACGAGCAGTACTTC. As protein: CASSHYGLAGVTSFYEQYF.

Of note for this clonotype: This may come from a read error, since a much larger clone is one base off. The chain carries TRBV4-1 and TRBJ2-1; perhaps TRBD1 as D (6 bases). The V and J ends lost 6 bases and 12 bases respectively, with 15 bases between them. The germline V gene has CDR1 MGHRA and CDR2 YSYEKL. The length of the CDR3 is 12 residues. CDR3 loop: CASRPATGGQFF. CDR3 DNA: TGCGCCAGCAGACCAGCGACAGGTGGGCAGTTCTTC.